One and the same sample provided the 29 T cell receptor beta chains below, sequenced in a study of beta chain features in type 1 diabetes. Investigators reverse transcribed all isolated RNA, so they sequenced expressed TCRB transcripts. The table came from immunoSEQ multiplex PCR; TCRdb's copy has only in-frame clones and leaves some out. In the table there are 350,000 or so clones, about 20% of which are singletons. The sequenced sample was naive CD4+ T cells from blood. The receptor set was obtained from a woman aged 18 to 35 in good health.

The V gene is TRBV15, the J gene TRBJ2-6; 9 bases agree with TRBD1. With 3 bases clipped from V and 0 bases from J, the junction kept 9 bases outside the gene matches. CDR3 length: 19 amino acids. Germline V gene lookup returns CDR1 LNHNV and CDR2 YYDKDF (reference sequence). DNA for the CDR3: TGTGCCACCAGCAGGAATTTGGGACAGGGCTACTCTGGGGCCAACGTCCTGACTTTC. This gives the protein CATSRNLGQGYSGANVLTF.

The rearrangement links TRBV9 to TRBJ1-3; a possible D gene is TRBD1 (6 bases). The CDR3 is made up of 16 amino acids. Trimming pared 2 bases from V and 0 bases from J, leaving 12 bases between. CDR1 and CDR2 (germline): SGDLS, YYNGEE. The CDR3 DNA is TGTGCCAGCAGCGTCACAGGGACCTTCTCTGGAAACACCATATATTTT. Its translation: CASSVTGTFSGNTIYF.

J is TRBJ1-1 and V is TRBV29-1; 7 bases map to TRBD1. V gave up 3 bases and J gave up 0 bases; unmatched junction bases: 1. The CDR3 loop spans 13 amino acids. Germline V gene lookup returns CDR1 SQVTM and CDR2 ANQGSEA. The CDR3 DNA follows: TGCAGCGTTGATGACAGGGTGAACACTGAAGCTTTCTTT. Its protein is CSVDDRVNTEAFF.

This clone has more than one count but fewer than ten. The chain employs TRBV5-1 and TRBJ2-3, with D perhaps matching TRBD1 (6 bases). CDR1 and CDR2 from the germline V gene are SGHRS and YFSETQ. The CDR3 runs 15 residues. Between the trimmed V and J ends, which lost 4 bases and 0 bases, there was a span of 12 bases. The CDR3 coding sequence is TGCGCCAGCAGCGGATCAGGGGCAAGCACAGATACGCAGTATTTT. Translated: CASSGSGASTDTQYF.

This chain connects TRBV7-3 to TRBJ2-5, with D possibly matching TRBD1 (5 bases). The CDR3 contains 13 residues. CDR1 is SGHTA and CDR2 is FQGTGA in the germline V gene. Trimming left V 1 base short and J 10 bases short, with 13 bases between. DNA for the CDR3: TGTGCCAGCAGCTTAATGGGCCAGGGAATCCAGTACTTC. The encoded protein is CASSLMGQGIQYF.

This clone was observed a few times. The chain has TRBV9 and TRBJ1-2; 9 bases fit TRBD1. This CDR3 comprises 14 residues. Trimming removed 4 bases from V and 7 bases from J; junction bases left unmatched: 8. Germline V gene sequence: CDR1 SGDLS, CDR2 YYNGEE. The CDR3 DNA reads TGTGCCAGCAGCTTACGGACAGGGGATGGTGGCTACACCTTC. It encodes CASSLRTGDGGYTF.

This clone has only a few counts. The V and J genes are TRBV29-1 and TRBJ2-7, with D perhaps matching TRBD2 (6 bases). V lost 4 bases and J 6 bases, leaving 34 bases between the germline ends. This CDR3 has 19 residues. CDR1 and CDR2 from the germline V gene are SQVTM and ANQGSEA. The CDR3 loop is CSVGKFGGSRGSGSGEQYF. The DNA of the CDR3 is TGCAGCGTTGGAAAGTTCGGGGGTAGTAGGGGTTCGGGTTCTGGCGAGCAGTACTTC.

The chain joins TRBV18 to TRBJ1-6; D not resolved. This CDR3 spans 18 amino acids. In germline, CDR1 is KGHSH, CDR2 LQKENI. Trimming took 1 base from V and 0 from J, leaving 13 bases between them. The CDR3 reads CASSPLTRKSSYNSPLHF. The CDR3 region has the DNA TGTGCCAGCTCACCACTGACTCGGAAGAGCTCCTATAATTCACCCCTCCACTTT.

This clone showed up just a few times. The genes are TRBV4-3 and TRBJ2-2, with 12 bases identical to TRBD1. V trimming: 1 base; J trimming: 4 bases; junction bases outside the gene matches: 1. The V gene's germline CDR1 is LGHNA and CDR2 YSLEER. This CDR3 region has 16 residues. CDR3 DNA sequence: TGCGCCAGCAGCCAAGGGGACAGGGGGCGCACCGGGGAGCTGTTTTTT. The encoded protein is CASSQGDRGRTGELFF.

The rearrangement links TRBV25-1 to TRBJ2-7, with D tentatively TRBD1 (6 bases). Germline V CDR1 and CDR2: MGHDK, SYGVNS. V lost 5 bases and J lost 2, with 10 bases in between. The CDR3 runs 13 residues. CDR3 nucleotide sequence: TGTGCCAGCAGTACGGACAGCACCTACGAGCAGTACTTC. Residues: CASSTDSTYEQYF.

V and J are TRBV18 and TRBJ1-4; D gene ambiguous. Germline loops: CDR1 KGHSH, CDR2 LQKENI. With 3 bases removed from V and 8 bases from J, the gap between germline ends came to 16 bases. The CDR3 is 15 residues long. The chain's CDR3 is CASSPDGSSGEKLFF. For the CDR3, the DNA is TGTGCCAGCTCACCCGACGGGTCGAGCGGGGAAAAACTGTTTTTT.

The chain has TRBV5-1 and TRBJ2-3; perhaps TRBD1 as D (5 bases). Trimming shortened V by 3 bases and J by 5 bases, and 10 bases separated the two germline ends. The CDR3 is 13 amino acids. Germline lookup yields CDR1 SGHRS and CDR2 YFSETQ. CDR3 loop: CASSSGQVDTQYF. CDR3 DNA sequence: TGCGCCAGCAGCTCAGGGCAGGTAGATACGCAGTATTTT.

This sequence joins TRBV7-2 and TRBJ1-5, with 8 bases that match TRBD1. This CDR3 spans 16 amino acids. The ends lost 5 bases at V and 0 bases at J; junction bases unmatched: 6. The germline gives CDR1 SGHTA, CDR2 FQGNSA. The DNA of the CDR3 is TGTGCCAGCAGCCTCTTCGGGACAGGTAGCAATCAGCCCCAGCATTTT. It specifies CASSLFGTGSNQPQHF.

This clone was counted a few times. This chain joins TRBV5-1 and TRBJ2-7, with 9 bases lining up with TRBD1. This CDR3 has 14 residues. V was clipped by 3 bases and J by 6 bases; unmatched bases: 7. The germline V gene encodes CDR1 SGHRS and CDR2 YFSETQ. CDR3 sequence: CASSSGQGRSEQYF. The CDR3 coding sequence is TGCGCCAGCAGCTCGGGACAGGGACGGTCCGAGCAGTACTTC.

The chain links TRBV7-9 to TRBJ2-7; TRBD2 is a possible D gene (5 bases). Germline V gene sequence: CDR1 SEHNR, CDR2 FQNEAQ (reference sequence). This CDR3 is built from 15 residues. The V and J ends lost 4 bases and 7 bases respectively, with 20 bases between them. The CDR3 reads CASSSLSGPPREQYF. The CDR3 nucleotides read TGTGCCAGCAGCTCTTTGAGCGGCCCACCTAGAGAGCAGTACTTC.

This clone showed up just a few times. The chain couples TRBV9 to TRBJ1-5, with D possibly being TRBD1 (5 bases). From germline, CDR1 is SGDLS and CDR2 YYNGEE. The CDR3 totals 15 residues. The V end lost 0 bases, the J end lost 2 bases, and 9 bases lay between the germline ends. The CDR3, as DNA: TGTGCCAGCAGCGTAGAAGGAGGGGGCAATCAGCCCCAGCATTTT. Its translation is CASSVEGGGNQPQHF.

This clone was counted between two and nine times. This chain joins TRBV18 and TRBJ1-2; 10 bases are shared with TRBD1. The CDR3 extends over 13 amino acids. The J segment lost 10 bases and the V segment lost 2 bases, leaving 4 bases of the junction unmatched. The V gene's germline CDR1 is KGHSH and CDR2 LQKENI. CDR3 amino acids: CASSPEGQGLYTF. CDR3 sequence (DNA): TGTGCCAGCTCACCAGAGGGACAGGGGCTCTACACCTTC.

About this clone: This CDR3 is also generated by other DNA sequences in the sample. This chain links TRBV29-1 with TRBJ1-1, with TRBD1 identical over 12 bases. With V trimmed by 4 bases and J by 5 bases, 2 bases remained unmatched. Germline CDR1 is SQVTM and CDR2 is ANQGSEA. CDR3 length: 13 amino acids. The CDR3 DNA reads TGCAGCGTTGGGGACAGGGGGCTGACTGAAGCTTTCTTT. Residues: CSVGDRGLTEAFF.

DNA for the CDR3: TGTGCCAGCAGCTACCCCACAGAATACAATGAGCAGTTCTTC. Its protein product is CASSYPTEYNEQFF. The J gene is TRBJ2-1, the V gene TRBV5-4; D is uncertain. Germline V gives CDR1 SGHNT, CDR2 YYREEE (reference sequence). V lost 3 bases, J lost 4 bases, and 11 bases lay in between. The CDR3 is 14 residues long.

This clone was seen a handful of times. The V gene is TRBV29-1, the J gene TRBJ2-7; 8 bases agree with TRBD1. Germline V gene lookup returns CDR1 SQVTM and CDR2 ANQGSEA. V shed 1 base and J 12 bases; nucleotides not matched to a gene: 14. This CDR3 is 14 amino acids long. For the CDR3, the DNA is TGCAGCGTTGAAGCCGTATACAGACAGGGGTTGTGGTACTTC. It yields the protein CSVEAVYRQGLWYF.

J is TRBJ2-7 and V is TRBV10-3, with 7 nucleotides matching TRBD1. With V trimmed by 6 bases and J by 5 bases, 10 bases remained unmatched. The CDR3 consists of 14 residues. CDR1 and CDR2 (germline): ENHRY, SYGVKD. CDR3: CAISDLGTVNEQYF. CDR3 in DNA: TGTGCCATCAGCGACCTCGGGACAGTAAACGAGCAGTACTTC.

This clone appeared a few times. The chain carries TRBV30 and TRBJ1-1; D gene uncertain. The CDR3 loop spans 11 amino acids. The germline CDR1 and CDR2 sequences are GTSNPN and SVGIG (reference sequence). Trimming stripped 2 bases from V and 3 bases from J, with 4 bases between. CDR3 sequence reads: CAWSLYTEAFF. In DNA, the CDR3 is TGTGCCTGGAGTTTATACACTGAAGCTTTCTTT.

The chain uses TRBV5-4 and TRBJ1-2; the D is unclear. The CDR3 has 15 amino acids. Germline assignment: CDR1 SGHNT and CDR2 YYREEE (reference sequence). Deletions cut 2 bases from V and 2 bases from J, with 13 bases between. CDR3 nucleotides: TGTGCCAGCAGCTTCGACCTAGGCGTCAACTATGGCTACACCTTC. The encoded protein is CASSFDLGVNYGYTF.

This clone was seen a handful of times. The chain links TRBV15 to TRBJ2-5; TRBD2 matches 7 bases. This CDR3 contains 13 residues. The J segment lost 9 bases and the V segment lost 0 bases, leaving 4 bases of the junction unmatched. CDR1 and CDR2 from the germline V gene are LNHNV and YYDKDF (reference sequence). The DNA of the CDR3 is TGTGCCACCAGCAGAGATAAAGGGAGGGCCCAGTACTTC. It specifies CATSRDKGRAQYF. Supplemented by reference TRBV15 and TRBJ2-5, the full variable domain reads DAMVIQNPRYQVTQFGKPVTLSCSQTLNHNVMYWYQQKSSQAPKLLFHYYDKDFNNEADTPDNFQSRRPNTSFCFLDIRSPGLGDTAMYLCATSRDKGRAQYFGPGTRLLVL.

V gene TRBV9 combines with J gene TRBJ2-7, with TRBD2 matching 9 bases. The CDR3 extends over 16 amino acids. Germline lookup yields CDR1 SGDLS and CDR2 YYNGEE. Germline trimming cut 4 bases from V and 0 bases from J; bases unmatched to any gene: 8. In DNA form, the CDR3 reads TGTGCCAGCAGCCCTAGCGGGGACCTAAGCTCCTACGAGCAGTACTTC. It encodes CASSPSGDLSSYEQYF.

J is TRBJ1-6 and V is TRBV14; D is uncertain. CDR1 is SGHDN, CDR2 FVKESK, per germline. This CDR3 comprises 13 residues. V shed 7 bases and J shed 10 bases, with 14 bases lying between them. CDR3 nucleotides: TGTGCCAGCAATCAGGACTGGACCTCACCCCTCCACTTT. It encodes CASNQDWTSPLHF.

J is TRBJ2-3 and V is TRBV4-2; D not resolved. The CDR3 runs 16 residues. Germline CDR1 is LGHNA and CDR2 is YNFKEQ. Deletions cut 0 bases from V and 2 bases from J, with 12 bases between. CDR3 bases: TGTGCCAGCAGCCAAGATTCTTGGAGTGACACAGATACGCAGTATTTT. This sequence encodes CASSQDSWSDTDTQYF.

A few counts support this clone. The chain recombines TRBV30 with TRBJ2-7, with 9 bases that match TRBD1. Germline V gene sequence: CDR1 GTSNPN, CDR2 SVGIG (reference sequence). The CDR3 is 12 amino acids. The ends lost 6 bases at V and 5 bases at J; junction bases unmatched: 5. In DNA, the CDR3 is TGTGCCTGTACGACAGGGGGACACGAGCAGTACTTC. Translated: CACTTGGHEQYF.

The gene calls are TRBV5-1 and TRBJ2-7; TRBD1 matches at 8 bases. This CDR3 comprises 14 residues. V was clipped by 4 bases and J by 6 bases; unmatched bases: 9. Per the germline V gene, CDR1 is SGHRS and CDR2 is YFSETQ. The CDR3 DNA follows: TGCGCCAGCAGCAGCGGACAGGGTTCCGGCGAGCAGTACTTC. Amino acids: CASSSGQGSGEQYF.